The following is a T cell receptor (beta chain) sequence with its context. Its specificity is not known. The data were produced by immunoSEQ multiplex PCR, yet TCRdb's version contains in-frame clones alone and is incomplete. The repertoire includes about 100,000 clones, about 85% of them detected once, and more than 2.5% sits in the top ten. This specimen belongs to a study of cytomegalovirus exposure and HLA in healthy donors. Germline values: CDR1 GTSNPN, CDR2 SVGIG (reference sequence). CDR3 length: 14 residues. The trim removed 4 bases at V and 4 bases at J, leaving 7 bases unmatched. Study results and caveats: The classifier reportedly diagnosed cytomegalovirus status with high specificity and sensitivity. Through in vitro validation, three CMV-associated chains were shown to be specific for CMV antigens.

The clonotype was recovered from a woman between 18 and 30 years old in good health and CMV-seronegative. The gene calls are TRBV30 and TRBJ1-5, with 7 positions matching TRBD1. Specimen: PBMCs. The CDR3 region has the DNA TGTGCCTGGACCGACAGGGACGTTAATCAGCCCCAGCATTTT. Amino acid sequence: CAWTDRDVNQPQHF.